Listed below are T cell receptor beta chains from one sample, sequenced in a study of blood T cell repertoires in COVID-19. This table comes from immunoSEQ multiplex PCR, and its TCRdb copy is limited to in-frame clones, with some not included. The sample carries under 150,000 clones, 83% recorded once. The sequencing sample was made of peripheral blood. The receptor set was obtained from a man aged 25 to 40 with acute or convalescent COVID-19. Each CDR3 is given with its conserved first and last residue. A D gene is named only where the DNA matches it firmly. Some rows mark clone size as missing; the rest say once, few, many or name a class of expanded clone.

>NA|TRBJ2-1|TRBV5-1|NA
TGCGCCAGCAGCTTGGGTCTAGCTAGGAATGAGCAGTTCTTC
CASSLGLARNEQFF
>NA|TRBJ2-1|TRBV3-1/TRBV3-2|TRBD2
TGTGCCAGCAGTTTTGGACTAGCGGGGGGCAATGAGCAGTTCTTC
CASSFGLAGGNEQFF
>NA|TRBJ1-5|TRBV19|TRBD1
TGTGCCAGTAGTATGGGAACAGGGGATCAGCCCCAGCATTTT
CASSMGTGDQPQHF
>NA|TRBJ2-3|TRBV4-1|TRBD2
TGCGCCAGCAGCCAAGTACTAGCGGTCACAGATACGCAGTATTTT
CASSQVLAVTDTQYF
>NA|TRBJ1-6|TRBV19|TRBD1
TGTGCCAGTAGTCCGAACTGGGACAGGGGAAGTTCACCCCTCCACTTT
CASSPNWDRGSSPLHF
>NA|TRBJ2-4|TRBV11-1|TRBD2
TGTGCCAGCAGCTTAGCACTCCCTAGCGGAGGAGGAAACATTCAGTACTTC
CASSLALPSGGGNIQYF
>NA|TRBJ1-4|TRBV4-3|NA
TGCGCCAGCAGCCTAAATTTCGGCGGGGGGGAAAAACTGTTTTTT
CASSLNFGGGEKLFF
>many|TRBJ1-2|TRBV19|NA
TGTGCCAGTAGTACGGAGAACTATGGCTACACCTTC
CASSTENYGYTF
>once|TRBJ2-5|TRBV7-2|TRBD2
TGTGCCAGCAGCTTAGCCCCAGCGGGAAGGGAGACCCAGTACTTC
CASSLAPAGRETQYF
>NA|TRBJ2-1|TRBV7-3|NA
TGTGCCAGCAGCCTCCCGGGTACCTCCTACAATGAGCAGTTCTTC
CASSLPGTSYNEQFF
>once|TRBJ2-6|TRBV27|NA
TGTGCCAGCAGCTCTGGCAGGCTGTCTGGGGCCAACGTCCTGACTTTC
CASSSGRLSGANVLTF
>NA|TRBJ2-2|TRBV5-6|TRBD2
TGTGCCAGCAGCTTGGCTCTAGCGGGGGTAAACACCGGGGAGCTGTTTTTT
CASSLALAGVNTGELFF
>NA|TRBJ2-1|TRBV30|NA
TGTGCCTGGAGTAGCGAATACAATGAGCAGTTCTTC
CAWSSEYNEQFF
>NA|TRBJ2-3|TRBV7-8|NA
TGTGCCAGCAACCTGGGGCTAGTGGGCACAGATACGCAGTATTTT
CASNLGLVGTDTQYF
>once|TRBJ2-2|TRBV29-1|TRBD2
TGCAGCGTTGAAGAATGGCGAGCGGGGGCCGGGGAGCTGTTTTTT
CSVEEWRAGAGELFF
>once|TRBJ1-4|TRBV5-1|NA
TGCGCCAGCAGCTTGCAGGGTTTGCGTGAAAAACTGTTTTTT
CASSLQGLREKLFF
>few|TRBJ2-1|TRBV4-2|NA
TGTGCCAGCAGCCAAGATGGGGGGACCTCTCAGACGCCCTACAATGAGCAGTTCTTC
CASSQDGGTSQTPYNEQFF
>NA|TRBJ1-6|TRBV2|TRBD1
TGTGCCAGCTATCCGACCGGGACAGGGTTGACACCCCTCCACTTT
CASYPTGTGLTPLHF
>NA|TRBJ2-1|TRBV29-1|NA
TGCAGCGTTGAAGATGCTCTAGCGAATTCATACAATGAGCAGTTCTTC
CSVEDALANSYNEQFF
>NA|TRBJ1-1|TRBV27|NA
TGTGCCAGCAGTTTATATCCCCCGGACAAAGTGAACACTGAAGCTTTCTTT
CASSLYPPDKVNTEAFF
>NA|TRBJ2-1|TRBV5-1|NA
TGCGCCAGCAGCTTGGGCGGCAGGGAACAAAATGAGCAGTTCTTC
CASSLGGREQNEQFF
>NA|TRBJ2-2|TRBV10-3|NA
TGTGCCATCAGGACACAGGGTGACACCGGGGAGCTGTTTTTT
CAIRTQGDTGELFF